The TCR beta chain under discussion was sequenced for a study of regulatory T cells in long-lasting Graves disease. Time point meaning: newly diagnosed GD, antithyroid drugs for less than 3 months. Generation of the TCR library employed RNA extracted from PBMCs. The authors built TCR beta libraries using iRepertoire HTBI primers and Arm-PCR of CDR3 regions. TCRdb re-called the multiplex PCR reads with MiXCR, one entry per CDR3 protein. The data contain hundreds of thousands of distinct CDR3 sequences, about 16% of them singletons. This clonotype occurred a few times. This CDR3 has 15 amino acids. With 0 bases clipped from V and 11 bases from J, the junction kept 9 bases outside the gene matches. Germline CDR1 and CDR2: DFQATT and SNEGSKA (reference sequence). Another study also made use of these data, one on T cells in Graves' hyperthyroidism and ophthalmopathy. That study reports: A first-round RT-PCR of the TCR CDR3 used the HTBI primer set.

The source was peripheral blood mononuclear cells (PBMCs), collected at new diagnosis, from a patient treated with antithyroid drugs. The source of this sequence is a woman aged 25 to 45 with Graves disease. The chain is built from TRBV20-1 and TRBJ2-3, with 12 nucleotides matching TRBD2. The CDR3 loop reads CSARDLETSGSGQYF. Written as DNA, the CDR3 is TGCAGTGCTAGAGATCTAGAGACTAGCGGGAGTGGGCAGTATTTT.